The clone carrying this T cell receptor (beta chain) was seen more than once but under ten times. The sample comes from a study of glioma-infiltrating T cells. The iRepertoire nested amplicon-rescue multiplex PCR amplified TCR alpha and beta CDR3s from RNA. TCRdb re-called the multiplex PCR reads with MiXCR, one entry per CDR3 protein. The sample has around 120,000 distinct CDR3 sequences; around a quarter are singletons. This CDR3 region has 15 residues. CDR1 and CDR2 from the germline V gene are LGHDT and YNNKEL (reference sequence). Losses at the gene ends were 0 bases for V and 7 bases for J; bases not matched to a gene: 3.

The receptor's source is a human donor with low-grade glioma or glioblastoma, undergoing nonglioma brain surgery, or in good health (not recorded which). The sample taken for sequencing was glioma tissue, nonneoplastic brain tissue, or PBMCs (not recorded which). The V call is TRBV3-1, the J call TRBJ1-6; 7 bases are a match to TRBD1. The chain's CDR3 is CASSQEGQMNSPLHF. The DNA of the CDR3 is TGTGCCAGCAGCCAAGAGGGACAGATGAATTCACCCCTCCACTTT.